Listed here are 27 T cell receptor beta chains from one sample, sequenced in a study of cytomegalovirus exposure and HLA in healthy donors. Researchers ran the PCR with 60 Vbeta and 13 Jbeta primers. Method: immunoSEQ multiplex PCR; TCRdb's copy keeps in-frame clones and lacks some. The sample shows around 100,000 clones, less than 75% of them seen only once. The sequenced sample was PBMCs. These receptors were collected from a man aged 25-45 years in good health and CMV-seronegative.

The chain uses TRBV6-5 and TRBJ2-7, with 11 nucleotides matching TRBD2. CDR3 length: 15 amino acids. V gave up 4 bases and J gave up 3 bases; unmatched junction bases: 5. CDR1 MNHEY and CDR2 SVGAGI come from the germline V gene. The CDR3 protein is CASSSPSGRNYEQYF. DNA for the CDR3: TGTGCCAGCAGTTCTCCTAGCGGGAGGAACTACGAGCAGTACTTC.

CDR3: CASKEMMGGYEQYF. The CDR3 region has the DNA TGTGCCAGCAAGGAAATGATGGGGGGCTACGAGCAGTACTTC. J is TRBJ2-7 and V is TRBV28; D perhaps matches TRBD2 (6 bases). Looked up from germline, CDR1 is MDHEN and CDR2 is SYDVKM. V was pared by 7 bases and J by 3 bases, with 16 bases between. This CDR3 contains 14 residues.

As DNA, the CDR3 is TGTGCCAGCAGTCCGCGGGGTTCCTCCTACAATGAGCAGTTCTTC. Translation gives CASSPRGSSYNEQFF. This chain connects TRBV28 to TRBJ2-1, with a weak D call TRBD2 (6 bases). The V end lost 5 bases, the J end lost 0 bases, and 11 bases lay between the germline ends. CDR1 and CDR2 from the germline V gene are MDHEN and SYDVKM. CDR3 length equals 15 residues.

This clone was observed once. The V and J genes are TRBV5-4 and TRBJ2-7; TRBD2 aligns across 8 bases. The germline CDR1 and CDR2 sequences are SGHNT and YYREEE (reference sequence). The CDR3 runs to 17 residues. V dropped 0 bases and J dropped 0; count of bases not matched to a gene: 8. Here the CDR3 reads CASSLAQTSASSYEQYF. DNA for the CDR3: TGTGCCAGCAGCTTGGCCCAGACTAGCGCCAGCTCCTACGAGCAGTACTTC.

This clone has just a few counts. The chain carries TRBV4-1 and TRBJ1-4; 8 bases are a match to TRBD1. CDR1 and CDR2 from the germline V gene are MGHRA and YSYEKL. CDR3 length: 18 residues. The V gene end was trimmed by 0 bases and the J gene end by 5 bases; junction bases not matched to a gene: 11. The CDR3 region has the DNA TGCGCCAGCAGCCAAGATACCGGACAGGGAGTTATAAATGAAAAACTGTTTTTT. Its protein product is CASSQDTGQGVINEKLFF.

As DNA, the CDR3 is TGTGCCAGCAGTGAAGCGGGAGACACAGATACGCAGTATTTT. Protein: CASSEAGDTDTQYF. The chain couples TRBV6-4 to TRBJ2-3, with 8 bases matching TRBD2. This CDR3 is 14 amino acids long. Germline assignment: CDR1 MRHNA and CDR2 SNTAGT. V trimming: 3 bases; J trimming: 2 bases; junction bases outside the gene matches: 1.

The genes are TRBV11-2 and TRBJ1-2; D remains unclear. The CDR3 spans 12 residues. Germline CDR1 is SGHAT and CDR2 is FQNNGV. V shed 5 bases and J shed 5 bases, with 9 bases lying between them. The CDR3 region has the DNA TGTGCCAGCAGCGGCTCTCTGTATGGCTACACCTTC. It encodes CASSGSLYGYTF. Full variable domain (missing parts from reference TRBV11-2 and TRBJ1-2): EAGVAQSPRYKIIEKRQSVAFWCNPISGHATLYWYQQILGQGPKLLIQFQNNGVVDDSQLPKDRFSAERLKGVDSTLKIQPAKLEDSAVYLCASSGSLYGYTFGSGTRLTVV.

The chain uses TRBV7-2 and TRBJ1-5; weak D call: TRBD1 (6 bases). CDR3 length: 16 amino acids. The germline V gene encodes CDR1 SGHTA and CDR2 FQGNSA. V was trimmed by 4 bases and J by 0 bases, leaving 13 bases between them. Written as DNA, the CDR3 is TGTGCCAGCAGCTCCACAGGGATTGATAGCAATCAGCCCCAGCATTTT. Protein: CASSSTGIDSNQPQHF.

In this sample, this clone turned up a few times. The rearrangement joins TRBV6-5 to TRBJ2-3; TRBD2 agrees at 10 bases. The CDR3 length is 14 residues. J was trimmed by 3 bases and V by 4 bases; bases with no gene match: 1. Germline V CDR1 and CDR2: MNHEY, SVGAGI. CDR3 DNA: TGTGCCAGCAGTTCTAGCGGGAGAACAGATACGCAGTATTTT. This gives the protein CASSSSGRTDTQYF.

The V call is TRBV6-1, the J call TRBJ2-7; D unclear. Trimming removed 3 bases from V and 3 bases from J, with 3 bases in between. The germline gives CDR1 MNHNS, CDR2 SASEGT. CDR3 length: 11 amino acids. The CDR3 spells CASSDGYEQYF. CDR3 coding DNA: TGTGCCAGCAGTGACGGCTACGAGCAGTACTTC.

The CDR3 nucleotides read TGCAGCGTTGAACAGGGGGCGCGGGACGAGCAGTACTTC. This gives the protein CSVEQGARDEQYF. The V and J genes are TRBV29-1 and TRBJ2-7, with TRBD1 matching over 8 bases. CDR3 size: 13 residues. Trimming cost V 2 bases and J 5 bases; bases outside gene matches: 5. Germline CDR1 reads SQVTM; CDR2 reads ANQGSEA.

This clone was detected a few times. The CDR3: CASSQDYGLAEYNEQFF. The CDR3 DNA reads as TGTGCCAGCAGCCAAGATTACGGACTAGCGGAATACAATGAGCAGTTCTTC. The chain couples TRBV14 to TRBJ2-1; 10 positions match TRBD2. This CDR3 has 17 amino acids. Germline CDR1 SGHDN, CDR2 FVKESK. V trimming: 0 bases; J trimming: 4 bases; junction bases outside the gene matches: 6.

This clone was found once. The chain employs TRBV27 and TRBJ1-2; D gene uncertain. The V and J ends lost 5 bases and 4 bases respectively, with 23 bases between them. Germline V gene data show CDR1 as MNHEY and CDR2 as SMNVEV (reference sequence). The CDR3 covers 17 residues. The CDR3 DNA follows: TGTGCCAGCAGTCCCCTGACCGGGATGGCCCCGGCCTATGGCTACACCTTC. Translating it yields CASSPLTGMAPAYGYTF.

This chain connects TRBV25-1 to TRBJ2-6; no reliable D call. V lost 3 bases and J lost 0, with 15 bases in between. The CDR3 spans 18 residues. Germline-derived CDR1 and CDR2 are MGHDK and SYGVNS. Here the CDR3 reads CASSDPRLFRSGANVLTF. The DNA for the CDR3 is TGTGCCAGCAGTGACCCCAGGCTCTTTCGCTCTGGGGCCAACGTCCTGACTTTC.

V is TRBV6-1 and J is TRBJ1-3; tentative D call: TRBD1 (6 bases). CDR1 is MNHNS, CDR2 SASEGT, per germline. The CDR3 is 15 amino acids. V lost 3 bases and J lost 4, with 13 bases in between. CDR3 sequence (DNA): TGTGCCAGCAGTGACTCACAGGGTACGGGAAACACCATATATTTT. Translation: CASSDSQGTGNTIYF.

The sample holds a few counts of this clone. The chain recombines TRBV4-3 with TRBJ1-2; D is possibly TRBD1 (6 bases). This CDR3 has 16 amino acids. From germline, CDR1 is LGHNA and CDR2 YSLEER. Deletions cut 3 bases from V and 7 bases from J, with 21 bases between. The CDR3, as DNA: TGCGCCAGCAGCCAGCCCCAAGGGGGGGGAGTTGGTGGCTACACCTTC. It yields the protein CASSQPQGGGVGGYTF.

V and J are TRBV11-2 and TRBJ2-5, with D unclear. The tail of the sequence fits TRBJ2-7 better, so the J call may be wrong. Germline V gene sequence: CDR1 SGHAT, CDR2 FQNNGV. This CDR3 region has 13 residues. In DNA form, the CDR3 reads TGTGCCAGCAGCTTTAGAGTAGAGAGCGAGCAGTACTTC. It codes for CASSFRVESEQYF.

This chain links TRBV29-1 with TRBJ2-5; 9 nucleotides agree with TRBD2. The CDR3 covers 15 residues. Germline loops: CDR1 SQVTM, CDR2 ANQGSEA. The V and J ends lost 1 base and 3 bases, in that order; junction bases with no gene match: 6. In nucleotides, the CDR3 is TGCAGCGTTGAAGGGCGGGAGGGGGGAAAAGAGACCCAGTACTTC. The encoded protein is CSVEGREGGKETQYF.

The chain combines TRBV2 with TRBJ1-2; D ambiguous. Germline lookup yields CDR1 SNHLY and CDR2 FYNNEI. CDR3 length: 14 residues. V gave up 2 bases and J gave up 4 bases, with 11 bases separating them. CDR3 amino acids: CASSEMQRSYGYTF. The CDR3 DNA follows: TGTGCCAGCAGTGAAATGCAGAGGTCCTATGGCTACACCTTC.

The rearrangement joins TRBV7-9 to TRBJ1-1; D remains ambiguous. The CDR3 sequence is 13 residues long. CDR1 and CDR2 (germline): SEHNR, FQNEAQ (reference sequence). V was clipped by 5 bases and J by 11 bases, with 18 bases between them. This CDR3 is CASSALDTAGAFF. For the CDR3, the DNA is TGTGCCAGCAGCGCCCTAGATACAGCGGGGGCTTTCTTT.

This clone was counted a single time. V is TRBV5-1 and J is TRBJ2-3; 7 bases match TRBD2. With V trimmed by 0 bases and J by 6 bases, 7 bases remained unmatched. CDR3 length: 15 residues. Germline V gene lookup returns CDR1 SGHRS and CDR2 YFSETQ. In nucleotides, the CDR3 is TGCGCCAGCAGCTTGGAGGGGAGGGGCGGGGATACGCAGTATTTT. Residues: CASSLEGRGGDTQYF.

This clone has a handful of counts. V gene TRBV5-1 combines with J gene TRBJ2-1; perhaps TRBD2 as D (5 bases). Germline values: CDR1 SGHRS, CDR2 YFSETQ. The CDR3 is 14 amino acids. Trimming removed 0 bases from V and 7 bases from J, with 11 bases in between. The CDR3 sequence: CASSLVGSQNEQFF. DNA of the CDR3: TGCGCCAGCAGCTTGGTGGGGAGCCAGAATGAGCAGTTCTTC.

The V call is TRBV10-3, the J call TRBJ2-5, with 12 bases lining up with TRBD2. V dropped 6 bases and J dropped 5; count of bases not matched to a gene: 7. In germline, CDR1 is ENHRY, CDR2 SYGVKD. This CDR3 contains 15 residues. The CDR3 loop reads CAIRTSGSFEETQYF. In DNA form, the CDR3 reads TGTGCCATCAGGACTAGCGGGAGTTTTGAGGAGACCCAGTACTTC.

J is TRBJ2-2 and V is TRBV29-1; D is perhaps TRBD2 (6 bases). The CDR3 is made up of 14 amino acids. Germline V gene data show CDR1 as SQVTM and CDR2 as ANQGSEA. V was shortened by 6 bases and J by 4 bases, with 15 bases between the two germline ends. The CDR3 nucleotides read TGCAGCGTACGGCAACCCGGGGGCACCGGGGAGCTGTTTTTT. It codes for CSVRQPGGTGELFF.

In DNA, the CDR3 is TGTGCCAGCAGCCAAGTCGGGACGGCGGGAACTGAAGCTTTCTTT. Amino acids: CASSQVGTAGTEAFF. The chain carries TRBV4-2 and TRBJ1-1; maybe TRBD1 (5 bases). CDR3 length: 15 amino acids. V was clipped by 1 base and J by 5 bases, with 14 bases between them. Germline V lookup: CDR1 LGHNA, CDR2 YNFKEQ.

V usage is TRBV7-3 and J usage is TRBJ1-1; D gene unclear. V gave up 3 bases and J gave up 4 bases, with 15 bases separating them. There are 15 residues in the CDR3. Germline V gives CDR1 SGHTA, CDR2 FQGTGA. CDR3 nucleotide sequence: TGTGCCAGCAGCTTCCTCGAGGGAGTCGTCACTGAAGCTTTCTTT. It encodes CASSFLEGVVTEAFF.

This clone came up once. V usage is TRBV6-5 and J usage is TRBJ2-1; possibly TRBD2 for D (6 bases). Germline CDR1 is MNHEY and CDR2 is SVGAGI. V shed 5 bases and J shed 3 bases, with 14 bases lying between them. CDR3 length equals 15 residues. The CDR3 DNA sequence: TGTGCCAGCAGTGCCAAGGGACTCCTCTACAATGAGCAGTTCTTC. Amino acids: CASSAKGLLYNEQFF.